This T cell receptor (beta chain) was identified during a study of blood T cells in healthy people across ages. Caucasian individuals from Russia who were healthy and aged roughly 6 to 90 acted as donors. The CDR3 is made up of 14 amino acids. CDR1 is SGHRS and CDR2 is YFSETQ in the germline V gene. Trimming shortened V by 4 bases and J by 0 bases, and 9 bases separated the two germline ends. Using a J-beta primer mix together with a sample-barcoded 5' primer, a second PCR was run for about 7 to 12 cycles. Per sample, CDR3-containing paired-end reads numbered at least 2.5 million. TCRdb used MiXCR to reprocess the 5' RACE reads, holding one entry per CDR3 protein. This table has roughly 2 million distinct CDR3 sequences, around half appearing once.

The V gene is TRBV5-1, the J gene TRBJ2-3; D not certain. Specimen: blood. This clonotype was sampled from a woman in her thirties or forties in good health. Written as DNA, the CDR3 is TGCGCCAGCAGCGCCAGCTCTAGCACAGATACGCAGTATTTT. Amino acid sequence: CASSASSSTDTQYF.